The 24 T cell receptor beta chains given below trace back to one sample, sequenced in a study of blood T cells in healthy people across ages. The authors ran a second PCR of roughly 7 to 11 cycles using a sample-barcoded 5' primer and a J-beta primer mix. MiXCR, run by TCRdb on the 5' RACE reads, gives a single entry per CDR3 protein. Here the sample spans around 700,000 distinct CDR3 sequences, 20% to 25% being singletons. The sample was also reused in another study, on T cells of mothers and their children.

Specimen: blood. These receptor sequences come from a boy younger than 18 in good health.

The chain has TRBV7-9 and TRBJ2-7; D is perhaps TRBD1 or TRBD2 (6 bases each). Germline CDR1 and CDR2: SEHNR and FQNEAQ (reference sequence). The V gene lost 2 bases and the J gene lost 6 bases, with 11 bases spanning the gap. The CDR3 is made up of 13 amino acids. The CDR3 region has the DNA TGTGCCAGCAGCTTAATGGGGGGCGCCGAGCAGTACTTC. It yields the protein CASSLMGGAEQYF. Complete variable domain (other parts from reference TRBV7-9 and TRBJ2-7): DTGVSQNPRHKITKRGQNVTFRCDPISEHNRLYWYRQTLGQGPEFLTYFQNEAQLEKSRLLSDRFSAERPKGSFSTLEIQRTEQGDSAMYLCASSLMGGAEQYFGPGTRLTVT.

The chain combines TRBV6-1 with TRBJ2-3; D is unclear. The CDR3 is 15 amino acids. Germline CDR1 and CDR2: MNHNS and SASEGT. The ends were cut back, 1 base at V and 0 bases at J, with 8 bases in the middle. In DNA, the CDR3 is TGTGCCAGCAGTGAAGTAGGCGGAAGCACAGATACGCAGTATTTT. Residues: CASSEVGGSTDTQYF.

In DNA, the CDR3 is TGTGCCAGCTGGAAGACGAACACTGAAGCTTTCTTT. Translating it yields CASWKTNTEAFF. This chain links TRBV7-8 with TRBJ1-1, with no clear D. V was shortened by 8 bases and J by 1 base, with 8 bases between the two germline ends. The germline gives CDR1 SGHVS, CDR2 FQNEAQ. This CDR3 comprises 12 residues.

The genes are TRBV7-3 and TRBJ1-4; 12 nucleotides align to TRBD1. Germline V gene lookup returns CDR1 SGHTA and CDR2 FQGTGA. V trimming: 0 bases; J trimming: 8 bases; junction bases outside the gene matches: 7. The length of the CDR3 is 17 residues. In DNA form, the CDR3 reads TGTGCCAGCAGCTTAACGGGAGGGACAGGGGGCAACGAAAAACTGTTTTTT. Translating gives CASSLTGGTGGNEKLFF.

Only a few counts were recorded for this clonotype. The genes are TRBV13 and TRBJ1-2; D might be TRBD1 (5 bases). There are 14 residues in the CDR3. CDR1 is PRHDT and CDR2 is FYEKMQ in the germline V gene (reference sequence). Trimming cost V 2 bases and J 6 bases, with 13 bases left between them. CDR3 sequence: CASSLTTGGNGYTF. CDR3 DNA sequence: TGTGCCAGCAGCTTAACGACGGGGGGTAATGGCTACACCTTC.

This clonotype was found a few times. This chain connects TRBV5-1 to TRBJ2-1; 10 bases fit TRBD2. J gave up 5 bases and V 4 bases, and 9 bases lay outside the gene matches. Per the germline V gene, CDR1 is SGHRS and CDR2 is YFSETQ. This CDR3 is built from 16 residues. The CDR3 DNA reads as TGCGCCAGCAGCATACCTAGCGGGGGCAAAAACAATGAGCAGTTCTTC. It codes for CASSIPSGGKNNEQFF.

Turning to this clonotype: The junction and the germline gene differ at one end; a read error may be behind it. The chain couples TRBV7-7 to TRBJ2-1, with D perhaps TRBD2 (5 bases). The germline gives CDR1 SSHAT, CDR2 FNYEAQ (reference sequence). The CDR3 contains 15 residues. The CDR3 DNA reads TGTGCTAGCAGCTTTACCCCCGGAGGTATCGATGAGCAGTTCTTC. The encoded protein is CASSFTPGGIDEQFF.

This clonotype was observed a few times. The chain's CDR3 is CASSLTGALTEAFF. As DNA, the CDR3 is TGTGCCAGCAGTTTAACAGGGGCCCTCACTGAAGCTTTCTTT. The gene calls are TRBV12-3 or TRBV12-4 and TRBJ1-1; 7 bases are shared with TRBD1. The CDR3 consists of 14 residues. V trimming: 2 bases; J trimming: 4 bases; junction bases outside the gene matches: 4.

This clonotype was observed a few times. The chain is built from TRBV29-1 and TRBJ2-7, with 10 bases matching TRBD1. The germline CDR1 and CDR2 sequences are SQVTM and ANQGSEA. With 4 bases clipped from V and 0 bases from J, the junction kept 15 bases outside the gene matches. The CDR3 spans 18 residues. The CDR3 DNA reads TGCAGCGTTGGGCCGGGTTTTCGGGGGGACAGGGGCTCCTACGAGCAGTACTTC. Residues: CSVGPGFRGDRGSYEQYF.

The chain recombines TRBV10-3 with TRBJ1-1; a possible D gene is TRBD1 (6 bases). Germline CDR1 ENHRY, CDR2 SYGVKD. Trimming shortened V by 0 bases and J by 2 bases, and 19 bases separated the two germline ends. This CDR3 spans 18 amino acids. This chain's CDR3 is CAISESFSFRGPNTEAFF. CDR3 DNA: TGTGCCATCAGTGAGTCGTTTTCCTTCAGGGGTCCCAACACTGAAGCTTTCTTT.

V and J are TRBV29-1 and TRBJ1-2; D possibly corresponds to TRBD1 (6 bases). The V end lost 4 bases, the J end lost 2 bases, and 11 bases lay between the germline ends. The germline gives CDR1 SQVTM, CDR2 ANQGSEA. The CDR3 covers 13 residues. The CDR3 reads CSVGGGENYGYTF. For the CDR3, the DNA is TGCAGCGTTGGTGGGGGCGAGAACTATGGCTACACCTTC.

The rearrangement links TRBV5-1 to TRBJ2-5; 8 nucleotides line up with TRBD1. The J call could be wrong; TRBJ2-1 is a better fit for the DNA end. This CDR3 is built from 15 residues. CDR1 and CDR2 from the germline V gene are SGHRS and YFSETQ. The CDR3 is CASSPTPDREYEQFF. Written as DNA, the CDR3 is TGCGCCAGCAGCCCGACGCCGGACAGGGAGTATGAGCAGTTCTTC.

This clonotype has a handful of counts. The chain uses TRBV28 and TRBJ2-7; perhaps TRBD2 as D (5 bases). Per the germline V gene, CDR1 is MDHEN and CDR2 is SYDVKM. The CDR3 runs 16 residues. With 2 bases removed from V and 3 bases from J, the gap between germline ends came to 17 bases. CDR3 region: CASSLLVRSGNYEQYF. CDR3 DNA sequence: TGTGCCAGCAGTTTACTGGTGCGGAGCGGAAACTACGAGCAGTACTTC.

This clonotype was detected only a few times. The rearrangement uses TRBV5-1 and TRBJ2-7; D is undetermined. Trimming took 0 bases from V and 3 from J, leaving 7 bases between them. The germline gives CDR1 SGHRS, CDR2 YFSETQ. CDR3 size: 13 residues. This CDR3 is CASSLATDYEQYF. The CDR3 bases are TGCGCCAGCAGCTTGGCGACGGACTACGAGCAGTACTTC. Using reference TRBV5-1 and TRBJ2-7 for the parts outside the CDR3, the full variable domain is KAGVTQTPRYLIKTRGQQVTLSCSPISGHRSVSWYQQTPGQGLQFLFEYFSETQRNKGNFPGRFSGRQFSNSRSEMNVSTLELGDSALYLCASSLATDYEQYFGPGTRLTVT.

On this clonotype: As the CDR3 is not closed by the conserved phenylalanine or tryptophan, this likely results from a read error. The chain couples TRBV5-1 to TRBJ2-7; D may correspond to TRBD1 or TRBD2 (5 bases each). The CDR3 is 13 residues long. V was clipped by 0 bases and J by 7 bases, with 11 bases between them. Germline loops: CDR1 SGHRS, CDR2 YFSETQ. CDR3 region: CASSLVGDLEQYL. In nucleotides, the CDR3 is TGCGCCAGCAGCTTGGTGGGGGATTTGGAGCAGTACCTC.

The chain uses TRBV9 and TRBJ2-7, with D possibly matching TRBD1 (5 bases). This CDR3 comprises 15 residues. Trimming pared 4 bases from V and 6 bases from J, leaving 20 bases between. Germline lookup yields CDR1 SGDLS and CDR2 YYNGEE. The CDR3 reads CASSPKTAPSGEQYF. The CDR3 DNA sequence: TGTGCCAGCAGCCCCAAGACAGCCCCCTCGGGCGAGCAGTACTTC.

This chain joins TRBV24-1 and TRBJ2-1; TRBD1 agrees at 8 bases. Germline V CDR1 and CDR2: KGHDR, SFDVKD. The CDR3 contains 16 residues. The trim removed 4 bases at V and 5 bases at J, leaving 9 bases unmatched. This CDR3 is CATSDPDRELHNEQFF. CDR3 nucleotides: TGTGCCACCAGTGACCCGGACAGGGAGCTTCACAATGAGCAGTTCTTC.

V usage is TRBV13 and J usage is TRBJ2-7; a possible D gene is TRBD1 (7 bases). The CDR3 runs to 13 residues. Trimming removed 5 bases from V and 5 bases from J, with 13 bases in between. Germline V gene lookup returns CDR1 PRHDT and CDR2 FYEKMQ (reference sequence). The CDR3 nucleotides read TGTGCCAGCAGCCAGGGGGGTAGCGACGAGCAGTACTTC. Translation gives CASSQGGSDEQYF. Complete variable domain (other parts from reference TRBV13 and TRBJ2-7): AAGVIQSPRHLIKEKRETATLKCYPIPRHDTVYWYQQGPGQDPQFLISFYEKMQSDKGSIPDRFSAQQFSDYHSELNMSSLELGDSALYFCASSQGGSDEQYFGPGTRLTVT.

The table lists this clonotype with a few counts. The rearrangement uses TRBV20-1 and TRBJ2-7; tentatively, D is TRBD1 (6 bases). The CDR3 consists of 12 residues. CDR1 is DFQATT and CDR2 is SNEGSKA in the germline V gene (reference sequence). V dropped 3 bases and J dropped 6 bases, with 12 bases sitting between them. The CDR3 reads CSARSPGVEQYF. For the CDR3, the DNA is TGCAGTGCTAGGTCCCCAGGGGTCGAGCAGTACTTC.

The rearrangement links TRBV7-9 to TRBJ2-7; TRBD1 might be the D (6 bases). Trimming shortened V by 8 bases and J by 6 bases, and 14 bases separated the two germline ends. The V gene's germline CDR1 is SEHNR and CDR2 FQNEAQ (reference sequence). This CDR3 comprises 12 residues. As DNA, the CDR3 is TGTGCCAGCGGGGCTATCAGGGGCGAGCAGTACTTC. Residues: CASGAIRGEQYF.

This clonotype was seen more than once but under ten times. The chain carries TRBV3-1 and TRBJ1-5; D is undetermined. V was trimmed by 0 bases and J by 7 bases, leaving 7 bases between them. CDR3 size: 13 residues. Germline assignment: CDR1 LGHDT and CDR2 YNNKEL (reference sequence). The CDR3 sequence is CASSQDPSQPQHF. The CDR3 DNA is TGTGCCAGCAGCCAAGATCCGTCCCAGCCCCAGCATTTT. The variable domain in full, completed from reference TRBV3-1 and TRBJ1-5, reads DTAVSQTPKYLVTQMGNDKSIKCEQNLGHDTMYWYKQDSKKFLKIMFSYNNKELIINETVPNRFSPKSPDKAHLNLHINSLELGDSAVYFCASSQDPSQPQHFGDGTRLSIL.

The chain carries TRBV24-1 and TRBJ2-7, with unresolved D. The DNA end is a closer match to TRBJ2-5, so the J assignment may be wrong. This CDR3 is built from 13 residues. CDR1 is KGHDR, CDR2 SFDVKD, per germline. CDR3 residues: CATSDLVGETQYF. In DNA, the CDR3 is TGTGCCACCAGTGATTTGGTGGGAGAGACCCAGTACTTC.

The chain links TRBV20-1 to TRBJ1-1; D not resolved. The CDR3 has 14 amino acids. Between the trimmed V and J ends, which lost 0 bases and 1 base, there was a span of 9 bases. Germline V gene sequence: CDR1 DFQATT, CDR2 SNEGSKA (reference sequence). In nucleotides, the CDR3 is TGCAGTGCTAGAGATAGTCGAACGAACACTGAAGCTTTCTTT. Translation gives CSARDSRTNTEAFF.

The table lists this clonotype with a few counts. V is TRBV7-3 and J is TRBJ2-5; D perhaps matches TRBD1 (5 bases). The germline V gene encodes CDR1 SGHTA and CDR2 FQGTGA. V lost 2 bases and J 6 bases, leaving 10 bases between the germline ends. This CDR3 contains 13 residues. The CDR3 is CASSLGQGKTQYF. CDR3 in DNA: TGTGCCAGCAGCTTAGGTCAGGGAAAGACCCAGTACTTC.